This T cell receptor (beta chain) is from a study of T cells in Graves' hyperthyroidism and ophthalmopathy. Study results and limitations: Most thyroid clonotypes that were expanded above 0.001 also turned up in blood. Through a model of 13 V-J features, ophthalmopathy was separated from stable hyperthyroidism. Model predictions of ophthalmopathy came a median roughly 6.7 months before onset.

Amplified TCR beta CDR3 regions derived from RNA transcripts. When the TCR CDR3 underwent first-round RT-PCR, the HTBI primer set was used. TCRdb processed the multiplex PCR reads anew with MiXCR; each CDR3 protein has one entry. Among 550,000 to 700,000 distinct CDR3 sequences listed, about 43% were seen once. Diagnosis rested on symptoms, serum thyroxine and TRAb, thyroid ultrasound, and orbital computed tomography. The CDR3 covers 15 residues. Germline lookup yields CDR1 MDHEN and CDR2 SYDVKM. The V gene lost 5 bases and the J gene lost 2 bases, with 10 bases spanning the gap. This clonotype was counted ten times or more. As yet, its antigen is unknown.

The sequencing sample was made of peripheral blood or thyroid tissue (not recorded which). The source is an adult woman with Graves' disease, either hyperthyroidism or ophthalmopathy (not recorded which). The rearrangement joins TRBV28 to TRBJ1-6; D is uncertain. The CDR3 bases are TGTGCCAGCAGTCCAAGTGTGGCCTATAATTCACCCCTCCACTTT. Its translation: CASSPSVAYNSPLHF.